This passage covers 6 T cell receptor beta chains from one sample sequenced in a study of breast tumors, draining lymph nodes, adjacent tissues. Each CDR3 protein gets one entry after TCRdb re-called the multiplex PCR reads with MiXCR. The sample lists about 270,000 distinct CDR3 sequences; about 30% were seen once. Samples came from axillary lymph nodes draining the breast cancer. The sample was axillary lymph node tissue. Receptors originate from a female donor with breast cancer. Some clones in this sample may be carry-over from other donors' samples.

The sample holds many counts of this clonotype. The rearrangement links TRBV20-1 to TRBJ2-1; D uncertain. Germline V gives CDR1 DFQATT, CDR2 SNEGSKA (reference sequence). This CDR3 is built from 17 residues. With 0 bases removed from V and 3 bases from J, the gap between germline ends came to 18 bases. Here the CDR3 DNA reads TGCAGTGCTAGAGAGGAGTTGGAAGGCCTTCGCTACAATGAGCAGTTCTTC. It encodes CSAREELEGLRYNEQFF.

The chain is built from TRBV3-1 and TRBJ1-2; no clear D gene. Germline V gives CDR1 LGHDT, CDR2 YNNKEL (reference sequence). This CDR3 is 15 amino acids long. The V end lost 0 bases, the J end lost 2 bases, and 10 bases lay between the germline ends. CDR3 residues: CASSQDRLSNYGYTF. The CDR3 DNA follows: TGTGCCAGCAGCCAAGATCGACTGTCCAACTATGGCTACACCTTC.

This clonotype came up once. A much larger clone lies a single base off, so this may be a read error. This chain connects TRBV11-3 to TRBJ2-3; D gene ambiguous. The DNA end is more similar to TRBJ1-5, so the J call may be wrong. This CDR3 spans 14 amino acids. Looked up from germline, CDR1 is SGHNT and CDR2 is YENEEA. The CDR3 bases are TGTGCCAGCAGCTCCCACGGAAGCCTTGATACGCAGCATTTT. Its protein product is CASSSHGSLDTQHF.

This clonotype was recorded at least ten times. The chain employs TRBV10-3 and TRBJ2-2, with D tentatively TRBD1 or TRBD2 (5 bases each). Germline CDR1 reads ENHRY; CDR2 reads SYGVKD. The CDR3 sequence is 14 residues long. V lost 7 bases, J lost 0 bases, and 9 bases lay in between. The DNA of the CDR3 is TGTGCCATCATGGGGACCGCGAACACCGGGGAGCTGTTTTTT. Protein sequence: CAIMGTANTGELFF.

This clonotype was recorded many times. This chain connects TRBV12-3 or TRBV12-4 to TRBJ2-7; D is possibly TRBD1 (6 bases). The CDR3 consists of 15 residues. V was cut by 2 bases and J by 3 bases, with 14 bases left in between. DNA of the CDR3: TGTGCCAGCAGTTTATCCGGGACAACCCTCTACGAGCAGTACTTC. It translates to CASSLSGTTLYEQYF.

The chain carries TRBV20-1 and TRBJ2-7, with TRBD2 identical over 10 bases. With V trimmed by 5 bases and J by 0 bases, 10 bases remained unmatched. The CDR3 runs to 16 residues. Germline lookup yields CDR1 DFQATT and CDR2 SNEGSKA (reference sequence). In DNA, the CDR3 is TGCAGTGCTGGGGGCCTAGCGGGAGCGACCTCCTACGAGCAGTACTTC. This translates into CSAGGLAGATSYEQYF.